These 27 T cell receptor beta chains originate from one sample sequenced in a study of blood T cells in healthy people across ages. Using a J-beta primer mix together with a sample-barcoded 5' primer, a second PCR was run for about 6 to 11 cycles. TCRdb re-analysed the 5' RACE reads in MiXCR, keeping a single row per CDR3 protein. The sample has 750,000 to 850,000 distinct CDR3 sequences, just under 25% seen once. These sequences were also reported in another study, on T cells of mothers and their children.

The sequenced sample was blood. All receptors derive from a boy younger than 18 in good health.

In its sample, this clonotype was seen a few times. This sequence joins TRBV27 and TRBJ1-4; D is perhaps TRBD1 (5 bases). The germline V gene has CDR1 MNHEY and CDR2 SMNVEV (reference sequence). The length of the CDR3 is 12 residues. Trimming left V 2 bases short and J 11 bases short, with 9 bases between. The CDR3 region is CASSLRRDKLFF. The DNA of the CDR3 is TGTGCCAGCAGTTTACGCAGGGATAAACTGTTTTTT.

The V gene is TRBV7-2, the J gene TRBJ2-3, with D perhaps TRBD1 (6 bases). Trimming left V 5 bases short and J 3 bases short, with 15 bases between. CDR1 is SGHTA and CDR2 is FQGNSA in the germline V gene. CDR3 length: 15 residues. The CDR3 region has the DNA TGTGCCAGCAGCATGTCAGGGGTCTTGACAGATACGCAGTATTTT. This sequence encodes CASSMSGVLTDTQYF.

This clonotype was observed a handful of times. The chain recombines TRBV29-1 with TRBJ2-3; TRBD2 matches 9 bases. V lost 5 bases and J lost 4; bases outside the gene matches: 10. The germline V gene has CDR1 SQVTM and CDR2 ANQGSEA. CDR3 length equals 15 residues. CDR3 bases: TGCAGCGTTCTCATGCGGGCGGGGGGGCCAGATACGCAGTATTTT. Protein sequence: CSVLMRAGGPDTQYF.

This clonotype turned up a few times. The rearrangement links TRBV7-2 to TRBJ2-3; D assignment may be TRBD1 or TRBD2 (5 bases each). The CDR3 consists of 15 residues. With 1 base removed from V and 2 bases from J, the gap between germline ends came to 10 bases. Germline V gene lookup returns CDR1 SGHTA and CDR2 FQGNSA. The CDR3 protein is CASSLEAGTTDTQYF. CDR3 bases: TGTGCCAGCAGCTTAGAGGCCGGGACCACAGATACGCAGTATTTT. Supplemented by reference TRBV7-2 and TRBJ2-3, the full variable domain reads GAGVSQSPSNKVTEKGKDVELRCDPISGHTALYWYRQSLGQGLEFLIYFQGNSAPDKSGLPSDRFSAERTGGSVSTLTIQRTQQEDSAVYLCASSLEAGTTDTQYFGPGTRLTVL.

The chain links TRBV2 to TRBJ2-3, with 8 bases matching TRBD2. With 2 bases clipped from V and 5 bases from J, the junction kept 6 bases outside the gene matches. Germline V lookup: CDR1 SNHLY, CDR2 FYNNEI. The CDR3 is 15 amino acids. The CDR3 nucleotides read TGTGCCAGCAGTGAACGGGGGGGAGGGCGAGATACGCAGTATTTT. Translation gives CASSERGGGRDTQYF.

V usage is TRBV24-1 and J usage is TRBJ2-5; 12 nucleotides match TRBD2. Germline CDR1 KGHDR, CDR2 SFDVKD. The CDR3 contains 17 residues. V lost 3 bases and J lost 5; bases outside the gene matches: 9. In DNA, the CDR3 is TGTGCCACCAGTGATCCCGACATGACTAGCGGGGGTGAGACCCAGTACTTC. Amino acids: CATSDPDMTSGGETQYF.

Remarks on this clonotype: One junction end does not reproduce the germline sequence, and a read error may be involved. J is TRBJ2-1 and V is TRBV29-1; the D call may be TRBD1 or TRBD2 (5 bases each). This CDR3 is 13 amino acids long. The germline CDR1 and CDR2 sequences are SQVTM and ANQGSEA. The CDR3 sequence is CSVERNFEGTQCF. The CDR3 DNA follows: TGCAGCGTTGAAAGGAATTTCGAGGGGACCCAGTGCTTC.

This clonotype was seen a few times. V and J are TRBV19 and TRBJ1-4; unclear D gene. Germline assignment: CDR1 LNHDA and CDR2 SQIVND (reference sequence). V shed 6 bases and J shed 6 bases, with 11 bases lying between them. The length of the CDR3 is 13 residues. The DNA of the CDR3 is TGTGCCAGTAGCCCCCGGACGTATGAAAAACTGTTTTTT. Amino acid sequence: CASSPRTYEKLFF.

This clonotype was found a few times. This chain's CDR3 is CASSSGGGARGNEQFF. The CDR3 bases are TGTGCCAGCAGTTCCGGCGGGGGGGCCAGGGGCAATGAGCAGTTCTTC. The chain uses TRBV6-5 and TRBJ2-1, with TRBD2 matching 9 bases. The CDR3 has 16 amino acids. V lost 4 bases and J lost 6; bases outside the gene matches: 10. Germline V gives CDR1 MNHEY, CDR2 SVGAGI.

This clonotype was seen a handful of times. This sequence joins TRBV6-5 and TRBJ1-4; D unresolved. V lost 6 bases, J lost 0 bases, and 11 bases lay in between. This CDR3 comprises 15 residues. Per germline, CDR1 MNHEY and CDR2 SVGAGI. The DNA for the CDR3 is TGTGCCAGCAGGATCAGGAGATCAACTAATGAAAAACTGTTTTTT. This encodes CASRIRRSTNEKLFF.

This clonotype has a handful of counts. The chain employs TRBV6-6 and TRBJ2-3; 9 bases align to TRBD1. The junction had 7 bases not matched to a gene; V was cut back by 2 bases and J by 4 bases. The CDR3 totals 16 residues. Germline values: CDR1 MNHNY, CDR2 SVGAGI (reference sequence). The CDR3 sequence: CASSYPQTGGPDTQYF. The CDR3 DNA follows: TGTGCCAGCAGTTACCCTCAGACAGGGGGGCCAGATACGCAGTATTTT.

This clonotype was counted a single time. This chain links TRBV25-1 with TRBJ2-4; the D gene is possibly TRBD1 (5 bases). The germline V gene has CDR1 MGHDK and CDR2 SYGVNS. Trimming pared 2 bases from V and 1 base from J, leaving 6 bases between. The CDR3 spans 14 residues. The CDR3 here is CASSEPGAKNIQYF. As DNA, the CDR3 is TGTGCCAGCAGTGAACCAGGGGCCAAAAACATTCAGTACTTC.

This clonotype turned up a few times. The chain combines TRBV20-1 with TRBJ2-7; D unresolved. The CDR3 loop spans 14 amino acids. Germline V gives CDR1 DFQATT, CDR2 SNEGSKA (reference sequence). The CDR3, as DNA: TGCAGCGCCTCCAGGCCAGCCGCCTCCTACGAGCAGTACTTC. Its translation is CSASRPAASYEQYF.

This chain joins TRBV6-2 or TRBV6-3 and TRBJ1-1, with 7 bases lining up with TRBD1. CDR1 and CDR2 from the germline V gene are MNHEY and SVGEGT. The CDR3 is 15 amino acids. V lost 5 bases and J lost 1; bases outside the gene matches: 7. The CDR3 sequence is CASSPRGASNTEAFF. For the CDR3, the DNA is TGTGCCAGCAGTCCCAGGGGGGCGTCGAACACTGAAGCTTTCTTT.

The DNA for the CDR3 is TGTGCCAGCAGGCCTCGGGACAGAGATTACAATGAGCAGTTCTTC. It is translated as CASRPRDRDYNEQFF. The chain is built from TRBV7-8 and TRBJ2-1; 7 bases are a match to TRBD1. Germline CDR1 is SGHVS and CDR2 is FQNEAQ. The CDR3 totals 15 residues. Losses at the gene ends were 6 bases for V and 4 bases for J; bases not matched to a gene: 9.

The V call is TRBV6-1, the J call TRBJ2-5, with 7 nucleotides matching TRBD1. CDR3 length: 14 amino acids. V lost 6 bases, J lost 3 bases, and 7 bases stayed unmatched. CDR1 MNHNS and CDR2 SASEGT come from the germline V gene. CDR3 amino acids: CASRTDRHEETQYF. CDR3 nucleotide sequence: TGTGCCAGCAGGACGGACAGGCACGAAGAGACCCAGTACTTC.

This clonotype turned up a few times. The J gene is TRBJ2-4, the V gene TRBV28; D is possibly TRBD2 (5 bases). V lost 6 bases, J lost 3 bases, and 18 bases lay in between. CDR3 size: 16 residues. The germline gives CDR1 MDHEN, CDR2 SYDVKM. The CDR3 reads CASSPVPSEGKNIQYF. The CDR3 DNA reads TGTGCCAGCAGCCCCGTACCCTCAGAGGGCAAAAACATTCAGTACTTC.

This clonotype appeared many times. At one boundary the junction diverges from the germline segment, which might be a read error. CDR3 nucleotides: TGTGCCAGCAGCTTGGAGGGAGGCTCCTACGAGCAGTACTTC. Its protein is CASSLEGGSYEQYF. The chain recombines TRBV5-1 with TRBJ2-7; the D gene is possibly TRBD2 (6 bases). Germline V CDR1 and CDR2: SGHRS, YFSETQ. The CDR3 has 14 residues.

This CDR3 reads CASSLATDLYEQYF. For the CDR3, the DNA is TGCGCCAGCAGCTTGGCCACAGATCTCTACGAGCAGTACTTC. This chain joins TRBV5-1 and TRBJ2-7; D is unclear. The CDR3 has 14 amino acids. Per the germline V gene, CDR1 is SGHRS and CDR2 is YFSETQ. V dropped 0 bases and J dropped 3 bases, with 10 bases sitting between them.

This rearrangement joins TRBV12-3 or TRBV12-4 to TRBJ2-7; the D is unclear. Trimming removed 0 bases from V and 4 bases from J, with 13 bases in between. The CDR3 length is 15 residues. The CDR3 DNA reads TGTGCCAGCAGTTTAGCCCGGGTCGTGCAGTACGAGCAGTACTTC. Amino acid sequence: CASSLARVVQYEQYF.

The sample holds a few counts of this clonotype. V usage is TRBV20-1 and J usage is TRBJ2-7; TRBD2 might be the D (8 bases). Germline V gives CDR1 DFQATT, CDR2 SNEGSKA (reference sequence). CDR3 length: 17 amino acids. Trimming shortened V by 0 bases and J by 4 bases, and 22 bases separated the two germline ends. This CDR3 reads CSARDLPGGETGYEQYF. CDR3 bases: TGCAGTGCTAGAGATCTCCCCGGGGGGGAGACAGGGTACGAGCAGTACTTC.

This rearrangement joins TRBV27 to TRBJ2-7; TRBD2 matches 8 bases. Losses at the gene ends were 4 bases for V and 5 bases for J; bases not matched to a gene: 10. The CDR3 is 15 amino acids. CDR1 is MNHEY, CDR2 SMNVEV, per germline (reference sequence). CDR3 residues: CASSYNRRLANEQYF. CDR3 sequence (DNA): TGTGCCAGCAGTTACAACAGGCGACTAGCGAACGAGCAGTACTTC.

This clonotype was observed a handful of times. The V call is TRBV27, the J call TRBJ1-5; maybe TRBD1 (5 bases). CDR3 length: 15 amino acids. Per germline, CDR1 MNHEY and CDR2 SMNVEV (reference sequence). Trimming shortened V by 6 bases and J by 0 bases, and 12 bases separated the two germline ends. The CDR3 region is CASSPIDSSNQPQHF. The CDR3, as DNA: TGTGCCAGCAGCCCTATCGACAGTAGCAATCAGCCCCAGCATTTT.

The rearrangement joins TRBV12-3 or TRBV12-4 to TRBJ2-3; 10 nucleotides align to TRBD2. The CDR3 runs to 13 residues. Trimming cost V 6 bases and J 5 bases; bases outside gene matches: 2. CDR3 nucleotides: TGTGCCAGCAGGACTAGCGGGCAAGATACGCAGTATTTT. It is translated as CASRTSGQDTQYF.

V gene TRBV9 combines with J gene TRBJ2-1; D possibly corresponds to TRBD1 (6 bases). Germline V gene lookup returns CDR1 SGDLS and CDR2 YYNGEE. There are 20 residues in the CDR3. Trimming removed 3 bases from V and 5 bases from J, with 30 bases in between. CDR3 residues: CASSAPGTGTKGTEDNEQFF. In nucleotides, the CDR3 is TGTGCCAGCAGCGCCCCCGGGACGGGGACAAAAGGGACCGAAGACAATGAGCAGTTCTTC.

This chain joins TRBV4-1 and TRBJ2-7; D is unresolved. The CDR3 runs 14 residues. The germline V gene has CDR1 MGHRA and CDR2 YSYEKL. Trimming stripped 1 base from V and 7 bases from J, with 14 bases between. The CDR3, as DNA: TGCGCCAGCAGCCAAGTCGGGTCGGCAGGAGAGCAGTACTTC. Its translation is CASSQVGSAGEQYF.

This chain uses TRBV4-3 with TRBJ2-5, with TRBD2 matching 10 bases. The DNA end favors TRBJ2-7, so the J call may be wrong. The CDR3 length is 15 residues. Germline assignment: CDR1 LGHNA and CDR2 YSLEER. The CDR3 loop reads CASSQDQRGGYEQYF. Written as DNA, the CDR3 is TGCGCCAGCAGCCAAGATCAGCGGGGGGGATACGAGCAGTACTTC.